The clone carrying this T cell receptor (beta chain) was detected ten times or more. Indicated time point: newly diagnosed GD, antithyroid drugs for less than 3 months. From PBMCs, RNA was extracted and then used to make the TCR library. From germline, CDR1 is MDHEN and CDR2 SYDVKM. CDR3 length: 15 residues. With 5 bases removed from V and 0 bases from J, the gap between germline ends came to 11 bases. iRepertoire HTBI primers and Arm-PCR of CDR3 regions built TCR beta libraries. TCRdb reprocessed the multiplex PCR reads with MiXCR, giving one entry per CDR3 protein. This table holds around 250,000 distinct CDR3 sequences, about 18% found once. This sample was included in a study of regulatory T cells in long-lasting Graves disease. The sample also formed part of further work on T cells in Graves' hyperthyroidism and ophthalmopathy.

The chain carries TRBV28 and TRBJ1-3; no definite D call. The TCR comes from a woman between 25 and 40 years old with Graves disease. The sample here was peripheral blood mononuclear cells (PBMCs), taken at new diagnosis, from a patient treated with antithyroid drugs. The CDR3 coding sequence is TGTGCCAGCAGTCCCCGACTCAGCTCTGGAAACACCATATATTTT. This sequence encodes CASSPRLSSGNTIYF.